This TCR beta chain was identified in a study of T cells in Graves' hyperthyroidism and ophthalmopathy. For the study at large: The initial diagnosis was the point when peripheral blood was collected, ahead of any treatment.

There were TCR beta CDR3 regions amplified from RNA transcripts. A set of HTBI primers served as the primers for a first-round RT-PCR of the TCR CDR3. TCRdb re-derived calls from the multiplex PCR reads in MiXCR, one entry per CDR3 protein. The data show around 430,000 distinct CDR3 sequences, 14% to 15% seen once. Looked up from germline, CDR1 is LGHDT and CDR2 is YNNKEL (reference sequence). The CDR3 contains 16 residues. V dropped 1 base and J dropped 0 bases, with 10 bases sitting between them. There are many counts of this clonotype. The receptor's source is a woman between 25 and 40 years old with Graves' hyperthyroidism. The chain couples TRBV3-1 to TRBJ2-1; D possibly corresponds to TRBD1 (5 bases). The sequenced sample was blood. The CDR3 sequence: CASSQGQLLSYNEQFF. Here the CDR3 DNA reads TGTGCCAGCAGCCAAGGACAGCTACTCTCCTACAATGAGCAGTTCTTC.